This record covers a single T cell receptor beta chain. Its matching antigen is unknown. These data belong to a study of cytomegalovirus exposure and HLA in healthy donors. Whole-study results and caveats: Reportedly, TCR beta sequences accurately predicted HLA-A and HLA-B alleles in most subjects. Under in vitro conditions, a few CMV-associated chains were confirmed as specific for CMV antigens. In a later analysis, TCR beta V- and J-gene trimming was associated with a missense DCLRE1C variant.

The PCR made use of 60 Vbeta and 13 Jbeta primers. Sequencing used immunoSEQ multiplex PCR; TCRdb keeps in-frame clones, though not all of them. The sample carries around 120,000 clones, approximately 80% recorded once. Sampled while nominally healthy, donors likely had unrecorded immune exposures. The CDR3 length is 16 residues. J lost 3 bases, V lost 3 bases, and 8 bases had no gene match. Per germline, CDR1 MNHEY and CDR2 SMNVEV (reference sequence). The sample was PBMCs. The chain combines TRBV27 with TRBJ1-1; the match to TRBD1 covers 9 bases. The clonotype comes from a girl aged 2-10 years in good health and CMV-seronegative. CDR3 nucleotide sequence: TGTGCCAGCAGTTTTCGGACAGGGGCTCCAGACACTGAAGCTTTCTTT. This encodes CASSFRTGAPDTEAFF.